This T cell receptor (beta chain) derives from a study of blood T cell repertoires in COVID-19. Study at large: The United States, Italy and Spain supplied acute and convalescent COVID-19 samples.

In the original processing: By means of reference gene primer amplification, nucleated cell counts were estimated. TCRdb's copy holds only in-frame clones and misses some; the assay was immunoSEQ multiplex PCR. That table supplies the V and J calls and clone size; D and trimming were determined from the DNA. Of about 320,000 clones in the sample, roughly 85% are singletons; the top ten hold 7.2%. CDR1 is SGHNT and CDR2 is YYREEE in the germline V gene (reference sequence). CDR3 size: 15 residues. Trimming removed 3 bases from V and 2 bases from J; junction bases left unmatched: 5. The V call is TRBV5-4, the J call TRBJ1-1, with 9 bases matching TRBD1. This clonotype was sampled from a human donor in a cohort sampled during active COVID-19. The sample was peripheral blood. CDR3 DNA sequence: TGTGCCAGCAGCTACTCGGACAGGGGTAACACTGAAGCTTTCTTT. Its protein is CASSYSDRGNTEAFF.